The next 8 T cell receptor beta chains were all read from a single sample in a study of T cell responses to AZD1222 COVID-19 vaccine. The table came from immunoSEQ multiplex PCR; TCRdb's copy has only in-frame clones and leaves some out. The sample records some 140,000 clones, roughly nine tenths being singletons. The starting material was peripheral blood, obtained on day 0 of MenACWY control vaccination. These receptors were collected from an adult in good health.

This chain uses TRBV7-2 with TRBJ1-2, with TRBD1 identical over 10 bases. CDR1 SGHTA and CDR2 FQGNSA come from the germline V gene. This CDR3 region has 14 residues. V shed 5 bases, J shed 3 bases, and the junction held 3 bases outside the gene matches. CDR3 sequence reads: CASSGGQGDYGYTF. CDR3 DNA: TGTGCCAGCAGCGGTGGACAGGGGGACTATGGCTACACCTTC. Variable domain in full (rest from reference TRBV7-2 and TRBJ1-2): GAGVSQSPSNKVTEKGKDVELRCDPISGHTALYWYRQSLGQGLEFLIYFQGNSAPDKSGLPSDRFSAERTGGSVSTLTIQRTQQEDSAVYLCASSGGQGDYGYTFGSGTRLTVV.

The genes are TRBV13 and TRBJ1-1; no definite D call. Germline lookup yields CDR1 PRHDT and CDR2 FYEKMQ (reference sequence). This CDR3 comprises 13 residues. V shed 2 bases and J shed 1 base, with 5 bases lying between them. As DNA, the CDR3 is TGTGCCAGCAGCTTATTGAGGAACACTGAAGCTTTCTTT. Protein: CASSLLRNTEAFF.

The sample holds a few counts of this clone. V and J are TRBV3-1 (or the pseudogene TRBV3-2) and TRBJ1-3; D is undetermined. V lost 2 bases and J 0 bases, leaving 8 bases between the germline ends. The germline gives CDR1 LGHDT, CDR2 YNNKEL (reference sequence). There are 15 residues in the CDR3. CDR3 protein: CASSQLLGSGNTIYF. The CDR3, as DNA: TGTGCCAGCAGCCAACTTTTAGGCTCTGGAAACACCATATATTTT.

The chain joins TRBV5-1 to TRBJ1-2, with D possibly matching TRBD1 (6 bases). CDR1 is SGHRS, CDR2 YFSETQ, per germline. V dropped 0 bases and J dropped 8 bases, with 23 bases sitting between them. CDR3 length: 17 residues. The CDR3 nucleotides read TGCGCCAGCAGCTTGGCGGGGGACGGGGGCCGCACGGGAGGCTACACCTTC. This encodes CASSLAGDGGRTGGYTF.

The chain has TRBV28 and TRBJ1-4, with D tentatively TRBD1 (5 bases). V dropped 8 bases and J dropped 10 bases, with 11 bases sitting between them. In germline, CDR1 is MDHEN, CDR2 SYDVKM. There are 11 residues in the CDR3. CDR3 region: CASRLGGKLFF. The CDR3 DNA sequence: TGTGCCAGCCGCCTTGGGGGAAAACTGTTTTTT.

The V call is TRBV3-1 (or the pseudogene TRBV3-2), the J call TRBJ1-5; unclear D gene. V lost 4 bases and J 5 bases, leaving 12 bases between the germline ends. The CDR3 has 14 amino acids. Germline V gene sequence: CDR1 LGHDT, CDR2 YNNKEL (reference sequence). For the CDR3, the DNA is TGTGCCAGCAGCCTTAGGGTAGGAGATCAGCCCCAGCATTTT. Translated, it gives CASSLRVGDQPQHF.

The chain employs TRBV19 and TRBJ1-1, with D perhaps matching TRBD1 (5 bases). CDR3 length equals 14 residues. The ends were cut back, 5 bases at V and 0 bases at J, with 10 bases in the middle. Germline V CDR1 and CDR2: LNHDA, SQIVND (reference sequence). In DNA form, the CDR3 reads TGTGCCAGTAGTCCCCAGGGCCTGAACACTGAAGCTTTCTTT. As protein: CASSPQGLNTEAFF.

The chain joins TRBV5-4 to TRBJ1-2; perhaps TRBD1 as D (6 bases). The CDR3 runs 15 residues. Germline V CDR1 and CDR2: SGHNT, YYREEE (reference sequence). V lost 0 bases and J 3 bases, leaving 12 bases between the germline ends. The CDR3 sequence is CASSLATGADYGYTF. CDR3 nucleotide sequence: TGTGCCAGCAGCTTGGCGACGGGGGCAGACTATGGCTACACCTTC.